This TCR beta chain was obtained from a study of blood T cell repertoires in COVID-19. About the research overall: Samples came from the United States, Italy and Spain, spanning acute and convalescent COVID-19.

Authors' data handling: Estimation of nucleated cell counts was performed using reference gene primer amplification. The protocol was immunoSEQ multiplex PCR, while the TCRdb copy is restricted to in-frame clones and leaves out a portion. D and trimming come from the DNA, and the V and J calls and clone size come from that table. The table records more than 300,000 clones, around 91% of them present only once. Germline V gene data show CDR1 as LGHNA and CDR2 as YSLEER. V dropped 4 bases and J dropped 7 bases, with 23 bases sitting between them. The CDR3 has 17 amino acids. The chain joins TRBV4-3 to TRBJ2-1; perhaps TRBD2 as D (6 bases). Sample: peripheral blood. This clonotype was sampled from a woman aged 40 to 50 with COVID-19, enrolled during active disease. CDR3 sequence: CASSPRGVGGIRNEQFF. The CDR3 coding sequence is TGCGCCAGCAGCCCCCGGGGTGTGGGCGGGATAAGGAATGAGCAGTTCTTC.